These 24 T cell receptor beta chains came from one sample sequenced in a study of blood T cell repertoires in COVID-19. TCRdb keeps only in-frame clones here, not all; method: immunoSEQ multiplex PCR. The table lists approximately 170,000 clones, around 80% of them singletons, with approximately 10% in the top ten. The specimen sequenced was peripheral blood. These receptors all come from a man in his sixties with active or convalescent COVID-19.

V usage is TRBV14 and J usage is TRBJ1-2, with D hard to call. Germline V lookup: CDR1 SGHDN, CDR2 FVKESK. The V and J ends lost 1 base and 7 bases respectively, with 10 bases between them. The length of the CDR3 is 13 residues. Here the CDR3 DNA reads TGTGCCAGCAGCCAAGGCCCGGGTAGTGGCTACACCTTC. It codes for CASSQGPGSGYTF.

The chain joins TRBV10-3 to TRBJ1-2, with 7 bases fitting TRBD1. This CDR3 is built from 14 residues. CDR1 and CDR2 from the germline V gene are ENHRY and SYGVKD. J lost 2 bases, V lost 6 bases, and 6 bases had no gene match. CDR3 in amino acids: CAISPLQGNYGYTF. The CDR3 nucleotides read TGTGCCATCAGCCCCCTACAGGGGAACTATGGCTACACCTTC.

This clone appeared once. The V call is TRBV3-1 (or the pseudogene TRBV3-2), the J call TRBJ1-2; 8 nucleotides agree with TRBD1. V shed 4 bases and J 0 bases; nucleotides not matched to a gene: 4. Germline V gene data show CDR1 as LGHDT and CDR2 as YNNKEL (reference sequence). CDR3 length: 15 amino acids. For the CDR3, the DNA is TGTGCCAGCAGCCCGACAGGGGCATCTAACTATGGCTACACCTTC. Its translation: CASSPTGASNYGYTF.

The rearrangement links TRBV4-1 to TRBJ2-1; a weak D match, TRBD2 (5 bases). With 4 bases removed from V and 0 bases from J, the gap between germline ends came to 16 bases. Per the germline V gene, CDR1 is MGHRA and CDR2 is YSYEKL. This CDR3 has 17 amino acids. Here the CDR3 DNA reads TGCGCCAGCAGCCCCCTTGGGAGCGGCCGCTCCTACAATGAGCAGTTCTTC. Protein product: CASSPLGSGRSYNEQFF.

The chain links TRBV27 to TRBJ2-5, with 8 bases fitting TRBD2. J gave up 4 bases and V 5 bases, and 12 bases lay outside the gene matches. Germline lookup yields CDR1 MNHEY and CDR2 SMNVEV (reference sequence). The CDR3 is made up of 16 amino acids. The CDR3 region has the DNA TGTGCCAGCAGTCCCCCCATGGAGCGGGGGAGAGAGACCCAGTACTTC. Protein sequence: CASSPPMERGRETQYF.

The chain is built from TRBV18 and TRBJ2-1; tentative D call: TRBD1 (6 bases). CDR1 and CDR2 (germline): KGHSH, LQKENI. Trimming took off 2 bases at V and 5 bases at J, with 10 bases between the two ends. This CDR3 spans 14 amino acids. The CDR3 region has the DNA TGTGCCAGCTCACCAACTCAGGGGAACAATGAGCAGTTCTTC. This gives the protein CASSPTQGNNEQFF.

This clone was counted a few times. This chain connects TRBV2 to TRBJ1-1, with D perhaps TRBD1 (5 bases). Per germline, CDR1 SNHLY and CDR2 FYNNEI. V shed 6 bases and J shed 1 base, with 9 bases lying between them. The CDR3 consists of 13 residues. CDR3 coding DNA: TGTGCCAGCAGAGCCGACAGGAACACTGAAGCTTTCTTT. It codes for CASRADRNTEAFF. Together with reference TRBV2 and TRBJ1-1, the CDR3 gives the full variable domain: EPEVTQTPSHQVTQMGQEVILRCVPISNHLYFYWYRQILGQKVEFLVSFYNNEISEKSEIFDDQFSVERPDGSNFTLKIRSTKLEDSAMYFCASRADRNTEAFFGQGTRLTVV.

The rearrangement joins TRBV7-2 to TRBJ2-2; D remains ambiguous. The CDR3 covers 15 residues. Germline V gene lookup returns CDR1 SGHTA and CDR2 FQGNSA. V was trimmed by 1 base and J by 1 base, leaving 7 bases between them. The CDR3 DNA sequence: TGTGCCAGCAGCTTAGTCGCAGGGAACACCGGGGAGCTGTTTTTT. This codes for CASSLVAGNTGELFF.

J is TRBJ2-7 and V is TRBV29-1; 7 bases agree with TRBD1. The CDR3 has 14 amino acids. The germline gives CDR1 SQVTM, CDR2 ANQGSEA. Trimming took 2 bases from V and 3 from J; bases not matched to a gene: 7. The CDR3 DNA sequence: TGCAGCGTTGAAACTGACAGGGATGGCTACGAGCAGTACTTC. Its translation: CSVETDRDGYEQYF.

The CDR3 nucleotides read TGTGCCAGCAGTTACCGGGGGGGTAATAATGAGCAGTTCTTC. Translating gives CASSYRGGNNEQFF. The rearrangement links TRBV6-2 or TRBV6-3 to TRBJ2-1; 8 bases map to TRBD2. The CDR3 contains 14 residues. Germline CDR1 and CDR2: MNHEY and SVGEGT. The V and J ends lost 2 bases and 7 bases, in that order; junction bases with no gene match: 4.

The chain has TRBV6-4 and TRBJ2-1; the match to TRBD2 covers 10 bases. CDR3 length equals 15 residues. Germline-derived CDR1 and CDR2 are MRHNA and SNTAGT. The V gene end was trimmed by 4 bases and the J gene end by 8 bases; junction bases not matched to a gene: 8. The CDR3 nucleotides are TGTGCCAGCAGTGCAGCGGGAGGGCCCCCCTATGAGCAGTTCTTC. It specifies CASSAAGGPPYEQFF.

This clone was seen a few times. The chain is built from TRBV9 and TRBJ1-2; possible D gene TRBD1, 6 bases. Per germline, CDR1 SGDLS and CDR2 YYNGEE. Trimming cost V 8 bases and J 2 bases, with 13 bases left between them. The CDR3 runs 13 residues. CDR3 DNA sequence: TGTGCCAGTAAACACAGGGAGAACTATGGCTACACCTTC. Amino acids: CASKHRENYGYTF.

The rearrangement joins TRBV11-3 to TRBJ2-1, with a tentative D call TRBD2 (7 bases). This CDR3 comprises 14 residues. The V and J ends lost 8 bases and 8 bases respectively, with 19 bases between them. The germline V gene encodes CDR1 SGHNT and CDR2 YENEEA. The CDR3, as DNA: TGTGCCAGCTCGGGGGGCCAAAGTCCCCATGAGCAGTTCTTC. Translated: CASSGGQSPHEQFF.

The chain uses TRBV5-5 and TRBJ1-5, with a possible D match to TRBD1 (5 bases). This CDR3 spans 16 amino acids. Germline-derived CDR1 and CDR2 are SGHKS and YYEKEE (reference sequence). The V gene lost 0 bases and the J gene lost 0 bases, with 10 bases spanning the gap. DNA for the CDR3: TGTGCCAGCAGCTTGGAGGTCAGGGATAGCAATCAGCCCCAGCATTTT. Translated, it gives CASSLEVRDSNQPQHF.

This clone was counted a single time. This chain uses TRBV3-1 (or the pseudogene TRBV3-2) with TRBJ1-1; maybe TRBD1 (6 bases). The CDR3 loop spans 13 amino acids. Trimming removed 2 bases from V and 5 bases from J, with 9 bases in between. Germline V lookup: CDR1 LGHDT, CDR2 YNNKEL (reference sequence). The CDR3 bases are TGTGCCAGCAGCCAAACAGGGCGGACTGAAGCTTTCTTT. Translating it yields CASSQTGRTEAFF.

V gene TRBV7-9 combines with J gene TRBJ1-6; 8 nucleotides match TRBD1. The length of the CDR3 is 16 residues. Germline CDR1 SEHNR, CDR2 FQNEAQ (reference sequence). Trimming took 1 base from V and 7 from J; bases not matched to a gene: 6. The CDR3 region is CASSLEPGGANSPLHF. The CDR3 DNA follows: TGTGCCAGCAGCTTAGAGCCAGGGGGCGCGAATTCACCCCTCCACTTT.

This clone was observed a few times. The chain employs TRBV9 and TRBJ2-1; TRBD1 aligns across 7 bases. The V segment lost 4 bases and the J segment 5 bases; nucleotides outside the gene matches: 12. Germline V lookup: CDR1 SGDLS, CDR2 YYNGEE. This CDR3 is 16 amino acids long. CDR3 nucleotide sequence: TGTGCCAGCAGCCCTAGGTGGGGGACAGATAACAATGAGCAGTTCTTC. Its translation is CASSPRWGTDNNEQFF.

V is TRBV6-5 and J is TRBJ1-4; 8 nucleotides align to TRBD1. V was pared by 7 bases and J by 4 bases, with 8 bases of the junction left unmatched. Germline loops: CDR1 MNHEY, CDR2 SVGAGI. CDR3 length equals 15 residues. CDR3 loop: CASKRRDRYNEKLFF. The CDR3 DNA reads as TGTGCCAGCAAACGGAGGGACAGGTATAATGAAAAACTGTTTTTT.

V gene TRBV5-1 combines with J gene TRBJ1-2; D is unresolved. CDR1 and CDR2 (germline): SGHRS, YFSETQ. The CDR3 is 15 residues long. V was cut by 0 bases and J by 4 bases, with 13 bases left in between. CDR3 sequence (DNA): TGCGCCAGCAGCTTGGCCTCGGGGAGCTTCTATGGCTACACCTTC. Translation: CASSLASGSFYGYTF.

This rearrangement joins TRBV7-9 to TRBJ2-3, with 7 bases lining up with TRBD1. The CDR3 length is 14 residues. Germline lookup yields CDR1 SEHNR and CDR2 FQNEAQ (reference sequence). V trimming: 1 base; J trimming: 8 bases; junction bases outside the gene matches: 6. The chain's CDR3 is CASSLGQGRGTQYF. DNA for the CDR3: TGTGCCAGCAGCTTAGGACAGGGTCGGGGTACGCAGTATTTT.

The J gene is TRBJ2-6, the V gene TRBV29-1, with D perhaps TRBD1 (6 bases). Germline loops: CDR1 SQVTM, CDR2 ANQGSEA. The CDR3 is 20 amino acids. V dropped 7 bases and J dropped 2 bases, with 30 bases sitting between them. The CDR3 is CSGGVRGWGKYLAGANVLTF. CDR3 DNA: TGCAGCGGGGGCGTCAGGGGTTGGGGTAAGTATTTGGCTGGGGCCAACGTCCTGACTTTC.

Only one count was recorded for this clone. The J gene is TRBJ2-1, the V gene TRBV9; 11 bases fit TRBD2. Germline CDR1 SGDLS, CDR2 YYNGEE. V trimming: 4 bases; J trimming: 8 bases; junction bases outside the gene matches: 8. This CDR3 is 15 amino acids long. CDR3 in DNA: TGTGCCAGCAGCCTCACTAGCGGGGGTGTAGATGAGCAGTTCTTC. Protein sequence: CASSLTSGGVDEQFF.

The rearrangement uses TRBV28 and TRBJ2-7; possibly TRBD2 for D (6 bases). Germline values: CDR1 MDHEN, CDR2 SYDVKM. V was cut by 8 bases and J by 2 bases, with 19 bases left in between. This CDR3 comprises 15 residues. The CDR3 reads CASSGWEVEAYEQYF. CDR3 in DNA: TGTGCCAGCTCCGGTTGGGAGGTGGAGGCCTACGAGCAGTACTTC.

This clone was detected once. V and J are TRBV19 and TRBJ1-5, with unresolved D. This CDR3 is 15 amino acids long. Trimming stripped 0 bases from V and 3 bases from J, with 9 bases between. The germline gives CDR1 LNHDA, CDR2 SQIVND (reference sequence). As DNA, the CDR3 is TGTGCCAGTAGTATAGAACAGTCCCCCAATCAGCCCCAGCATTTT. Protein sequence: CASSIEQSPNQPQHF.